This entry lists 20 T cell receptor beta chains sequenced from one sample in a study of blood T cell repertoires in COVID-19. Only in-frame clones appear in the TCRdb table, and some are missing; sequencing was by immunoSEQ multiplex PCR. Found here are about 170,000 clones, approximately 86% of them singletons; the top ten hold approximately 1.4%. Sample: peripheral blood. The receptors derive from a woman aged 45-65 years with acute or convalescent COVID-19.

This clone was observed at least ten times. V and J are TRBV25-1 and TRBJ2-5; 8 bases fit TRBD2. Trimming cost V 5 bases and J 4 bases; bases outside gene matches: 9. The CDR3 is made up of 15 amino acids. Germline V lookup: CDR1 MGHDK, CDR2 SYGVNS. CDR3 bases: TGTGCCAGCAGTACCTCCGGGGGGGCAGGAGAGACCCAGTACTTC. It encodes CASSTSGGAGETQYF.

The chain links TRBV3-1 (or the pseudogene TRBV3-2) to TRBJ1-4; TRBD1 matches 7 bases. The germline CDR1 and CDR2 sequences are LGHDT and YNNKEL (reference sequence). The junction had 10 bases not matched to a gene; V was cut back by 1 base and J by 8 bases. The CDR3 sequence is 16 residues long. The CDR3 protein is CASSQATTGPYEKLFF. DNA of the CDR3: TGTGCCAGCAGCCAAGCCACGACAGGGCCTTACGAAAAACTGTTTTTT.

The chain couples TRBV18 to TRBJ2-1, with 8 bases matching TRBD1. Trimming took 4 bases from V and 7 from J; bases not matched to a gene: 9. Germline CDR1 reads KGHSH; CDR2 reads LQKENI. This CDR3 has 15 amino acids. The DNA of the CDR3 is TGTGCCAGCTCACGTGGCAGGGGGCTTCAGAATGAGCAGTTCTTC. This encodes CASSRGRGLQNEQFF. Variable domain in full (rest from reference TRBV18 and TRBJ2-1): NAGVMQNPRHLVRRRGQEARLRCSPMKGHSHVYWYRQLPEEGLKFMVYLQKENIIDESGMPKERFSAEFPKEGPSILRIQQVVRGDSAAYFCASSRGRGLQNEQFFGPGTRLTVL.

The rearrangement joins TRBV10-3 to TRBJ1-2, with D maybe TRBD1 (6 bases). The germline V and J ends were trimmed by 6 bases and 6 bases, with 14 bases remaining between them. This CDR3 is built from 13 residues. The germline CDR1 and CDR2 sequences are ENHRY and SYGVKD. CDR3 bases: TGTGCCATCAGCGGAACAGGGTCGGATGGCTACACCTTC. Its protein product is CAISGTGSDGYTF.

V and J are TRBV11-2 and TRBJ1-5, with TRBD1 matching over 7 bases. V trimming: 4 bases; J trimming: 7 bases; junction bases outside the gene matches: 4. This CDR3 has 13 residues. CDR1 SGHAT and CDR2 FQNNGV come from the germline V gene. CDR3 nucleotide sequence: TGTGCCAGCAGCTCCGACAGGGCGCAGCCCCAGCATTTT. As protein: CASSSDRAQPQHF.

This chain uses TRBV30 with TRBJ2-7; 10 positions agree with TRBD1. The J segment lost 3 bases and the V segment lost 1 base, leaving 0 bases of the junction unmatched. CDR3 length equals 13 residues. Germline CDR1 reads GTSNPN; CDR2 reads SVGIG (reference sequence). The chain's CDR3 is CAWSGTGGYEQYF. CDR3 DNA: TGTGCCTGGAGTGGGACAGGGGGCTACGAGCAGTACTTC.

DNA for the CDR3: TGTGCCACCAGTGATTTGAGGGGGCACAATGAGCAGTTCTTC. Its translation is CATSDLRGHNEQFF. The chain is built from TRBV24-1 and TRBJ2-1; 7 bases are a match to TRBD1. The CDR3 spans 14 residues. Germline loops: CDR1 KGHDR, CDR2 SFDVKD. V shed 0 bases and J 5 bases; nucleotides not matched to a gene: 0.

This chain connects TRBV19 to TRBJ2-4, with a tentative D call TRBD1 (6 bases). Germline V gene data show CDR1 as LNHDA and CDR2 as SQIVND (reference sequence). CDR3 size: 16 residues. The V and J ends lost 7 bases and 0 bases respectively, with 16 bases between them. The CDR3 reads CASTPPGTPAKNIQYF. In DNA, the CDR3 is TGTGCCAGTACCCCACCCGGGACACCAGCCAAAAACATTCAGTACTTC.

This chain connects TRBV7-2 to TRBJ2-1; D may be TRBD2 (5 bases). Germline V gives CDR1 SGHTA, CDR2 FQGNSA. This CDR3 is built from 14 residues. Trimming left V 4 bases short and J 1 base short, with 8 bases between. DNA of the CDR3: TGTGCCAGCAGCTCGCGCGGGTCCTACAATGAGCAGTTCTTC. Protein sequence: CASSSRGSYNEQFF.

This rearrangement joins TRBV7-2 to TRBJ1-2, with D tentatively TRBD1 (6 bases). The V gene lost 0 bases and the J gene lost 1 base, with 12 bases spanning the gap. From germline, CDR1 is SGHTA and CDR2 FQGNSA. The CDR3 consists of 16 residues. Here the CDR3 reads CASSLALGAHNYGYTF. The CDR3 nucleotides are TGTGCCAGCAGCTTAGCGCTGGGGGCGCATAACTATGGCTACACCTTC. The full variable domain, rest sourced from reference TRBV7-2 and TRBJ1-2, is GAGVSQSPSNKVTEKGKDVELRCDPISGHTALYWYRQSLGQGLEFLIYFQGNSAPDKSGLPSDRFSAERTGGSVSTLTIQRTQQEDSAVYLCASSLALGAHNYGYTFGSGTRLTVV.

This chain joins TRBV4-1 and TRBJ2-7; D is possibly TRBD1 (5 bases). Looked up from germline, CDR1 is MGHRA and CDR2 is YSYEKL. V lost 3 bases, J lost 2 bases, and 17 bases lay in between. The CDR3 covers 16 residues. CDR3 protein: CASSQFGDKGTYEQYF. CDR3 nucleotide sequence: TGCGCCAGCAGCCAGTTTGGAGATAAGGGGACCTACGAGCAGTACTTC.

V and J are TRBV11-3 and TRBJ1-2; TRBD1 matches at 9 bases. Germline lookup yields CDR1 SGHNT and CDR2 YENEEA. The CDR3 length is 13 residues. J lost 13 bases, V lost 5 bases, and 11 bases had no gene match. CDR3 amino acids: CASSPQWDRVSTF. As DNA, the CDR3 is TGTGCCAGCAGCCCCCAGTGGGACAGGGTATCCACCTTC.

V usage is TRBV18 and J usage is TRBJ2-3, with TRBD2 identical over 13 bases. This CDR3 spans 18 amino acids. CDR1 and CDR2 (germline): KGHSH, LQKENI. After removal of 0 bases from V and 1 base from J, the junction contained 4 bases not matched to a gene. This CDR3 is CASSPPTSGGLGTDTQYF. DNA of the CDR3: TGTGCCAGCTCACCACCGACTAGCGGGGGGCTTGGCACAGATACGCAGTATTTT.

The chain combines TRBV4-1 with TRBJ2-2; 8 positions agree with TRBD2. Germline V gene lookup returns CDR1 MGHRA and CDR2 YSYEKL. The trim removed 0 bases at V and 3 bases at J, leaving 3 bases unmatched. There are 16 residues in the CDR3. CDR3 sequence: CASSQESGRDTGELFF. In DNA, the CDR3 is TGCGCCAGCAGCCAAGAGTCCGGGAGGGACACCGGGGAGCTGTTTTTT.

The CDR3 nucleotides are TGTGCCAGCAGTCCCAAAGGGGCGACCAATCAGCCCCAGCATTTT. Translation: CASSPKGATNQPQHF. The chain carries TRBV6-6 and TRBJ1-5; tentative D call: TRBD1 (5 bases). Germline loops: CDR1 MNHNY, CDR2 SVGAGI (reference sequence). Trimming removed 5 bases from V and 3 bases from J, with 14 bases in between. CDR3 length: 15 residues.

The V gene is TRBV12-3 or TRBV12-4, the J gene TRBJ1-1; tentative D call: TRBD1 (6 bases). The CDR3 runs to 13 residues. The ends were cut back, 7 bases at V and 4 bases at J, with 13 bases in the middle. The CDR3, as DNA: TGTGCCAGCAACCTACAGGGCGCCACTGAAGCTTTCTTT. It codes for CASNLQGATEAFF.

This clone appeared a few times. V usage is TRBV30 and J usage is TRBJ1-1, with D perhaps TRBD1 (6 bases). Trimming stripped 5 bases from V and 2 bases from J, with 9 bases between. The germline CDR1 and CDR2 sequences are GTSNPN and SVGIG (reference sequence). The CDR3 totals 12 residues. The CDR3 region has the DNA TGTGCCTGGGACAGGTTTAACACTGAAGCTTTCTTT. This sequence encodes CAWDRFNTEAFF.

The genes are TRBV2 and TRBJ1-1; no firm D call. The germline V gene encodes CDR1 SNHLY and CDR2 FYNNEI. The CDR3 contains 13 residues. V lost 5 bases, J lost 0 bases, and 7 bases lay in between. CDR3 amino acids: CASSSTLNTEAFF. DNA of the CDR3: TGTGCCAGCAGTAGTACATTGAACACTGAAGCTTTCTTT.

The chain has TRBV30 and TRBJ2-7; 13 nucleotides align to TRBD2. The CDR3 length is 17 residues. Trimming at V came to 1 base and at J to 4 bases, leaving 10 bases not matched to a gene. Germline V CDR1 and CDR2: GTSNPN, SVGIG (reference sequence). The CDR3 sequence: CAWSEPGLAGVRYEQYF. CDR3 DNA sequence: TGTGCCTGGAGTGAACCTGGACTAGCGGGAGTCCGGTACGAGCAGTACTTC. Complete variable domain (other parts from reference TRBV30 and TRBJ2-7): SQTIHQWPATLVQPVGSPLSLECTVEGTSNPNLYWYRQAAGRGLQLLFYSVGIGQISSEVPQNLSASRPQDRQFILSSKKLLLSDSGFYLCAWSEPGLAGVRYEQYFGPGTRLTVT.

CDR3 protein: CASSLSVGYTF. In DNA, the CDR3 is TGTGCCAGCAGCTTGTCCGTTGGCTACACCTTC. V gene TRBV5-5 combines with J gene TRBJ1-2; D is uncertain. The CDR3 covers 11 residues. Germline CDR1 and CDR2: SGHKS and YYEKEE (reference sequence). V was pared by 1 base and J by 7 bases, with 5 bases between.